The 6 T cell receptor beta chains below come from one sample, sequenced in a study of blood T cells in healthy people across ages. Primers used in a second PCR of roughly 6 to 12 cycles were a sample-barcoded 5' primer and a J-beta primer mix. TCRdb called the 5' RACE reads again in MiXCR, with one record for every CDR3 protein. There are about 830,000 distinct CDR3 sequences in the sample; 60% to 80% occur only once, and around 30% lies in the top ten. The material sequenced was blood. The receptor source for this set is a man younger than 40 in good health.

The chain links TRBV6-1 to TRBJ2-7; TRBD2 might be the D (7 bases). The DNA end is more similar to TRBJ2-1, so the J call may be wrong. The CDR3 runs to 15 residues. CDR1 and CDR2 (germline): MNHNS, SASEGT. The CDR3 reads CASSRAGATGNEQFF. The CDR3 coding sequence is TGTGCCAGCAGTCGTGCGGGGGCGACTGGGAATGAGCAGTTCTTC.

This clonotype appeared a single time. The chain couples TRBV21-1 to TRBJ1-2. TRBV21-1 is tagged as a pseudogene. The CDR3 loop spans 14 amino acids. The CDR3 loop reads CASSIGGRPYGYTF. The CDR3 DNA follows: TGTGCCAGCAGCATAGGGGGACGGCCCTATGGCTACACCTTC.

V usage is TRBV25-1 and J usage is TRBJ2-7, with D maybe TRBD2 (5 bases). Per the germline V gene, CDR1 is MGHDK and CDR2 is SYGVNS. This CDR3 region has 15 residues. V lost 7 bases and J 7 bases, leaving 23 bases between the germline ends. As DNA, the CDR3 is TGTGCCAGCACCCCCCTCGACGGGGTCCCGGGGGAGCAGTACTTC. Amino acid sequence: CASTPLDGVPGEQYF.

CDR3 protein: CASSLVGKTYEQYF. In DNA, the CDR3 is TGCGCCAGCAGCTTGGTAGGCAAAACCTACGAGCAGTACTTC. The chain couples TRBV5-1 to TRBJ2-7; D gene unclear. Germline assignment: CDR1 SGHRS and CDR2 YFSETQ. V gave up 0 bases and J gave up 2 bases, with 9 bases separating them. The length of the CDR3 is 14 residues.

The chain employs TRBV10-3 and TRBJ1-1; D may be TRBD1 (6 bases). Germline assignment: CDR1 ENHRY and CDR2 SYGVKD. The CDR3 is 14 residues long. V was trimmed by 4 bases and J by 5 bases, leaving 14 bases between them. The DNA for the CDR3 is TGTGCCATCAGTGGGATGAGACAGGAAACTGAAGCTTTCTTT. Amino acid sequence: CAISGMRQETEAFF.

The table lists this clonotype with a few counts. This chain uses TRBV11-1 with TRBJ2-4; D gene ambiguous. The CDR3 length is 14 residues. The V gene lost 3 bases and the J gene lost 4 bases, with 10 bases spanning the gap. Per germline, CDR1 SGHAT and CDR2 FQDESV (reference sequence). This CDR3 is CASSFSSVKNIQYF. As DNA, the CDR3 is TGTGCCAGCAGCTTTAGCAGCGTTAAAAACATTCAGTACTTC.